A single sample is the source of the 22 T cell receptor beta chains below, sequenced in a study of T cell responses to AZD1222 COVID-19 vaccine (dated by TCRdb to about 2021). Libraries were built with the immunoSEQ multiplex PCR assay. The clones in this table, taken by TCRdb from immuneACCESS, are in-frame only. Not every clone is retained; where verified, under half of the shortfall comes from an unresolved V gene, and the cause of the rest is unknown. Across this sample there are around 120,000 clones, with just under 90% seen only once. Nearly 4.5% of the sample is taken by the ten largest. The intended sense of this specimen's time point label: baseline before first vaccination. The starting material was peripheral blood, obtained on day 0 of AZD1222 vaccination. These receptors were collected from an adult in good health.

The J gene is TRBJ2-5, the V gene TRBV6-5; 14 bases agree with TRBD2. V dropped 10 bases and J dropped 5; count of bases not matched to a gene: 9. Germline values: CDR1 MNHEY, CDR2 SVGAGI. The CDR3 consists of 15 residues. The CDR3 nucleotides read TGTGCCACCCCGACTAGCGGGGGGGCCAGGGAGACCCAGTACTTC. Translating it yields CATPTSGGARETQYF.

The chain recombines TRBV12-3 or TRBV12-4 with TRBJ1-4; weak D call: TRBD1 (5 bases). This CDR3 contains 11 residues. The V end was cut by 5 bases, the J end by 8 bases, with 6 bases between. Here the CDR3 reads CASSRGEKLFF. The DNA of the CDR3 is TGTGCCAGCAGTCGGGGGGAAAAACTGTTTTTT.

This clone was seen once. The rearrangement links TRBV11-2 to TRBJ1-1; no clear D. CDR1 and CDR2 from the germline V gene are SGHAT and FQNNGV. V lost 6 bases, J lost 8 bases, and 13 bases lay in between. This CDR3 contains 12 residues. The CDR3 protein is CASSYYGGEAFF. In nucleotides, the CDR3 is TGTGCCAGCAGTTACTACGGTGGGGAAGCTTTCTTT.

The J gene is TRBJ1-6, the V gene TRBV6-5; TRBD1 is a possible D gene (5 bases). Germline V lookup: CDR1 MNHEY, CDR2 SVGAGI. The CDR3 extends over 15 amino acids. Trimming pared 7 bases from V and 7 bases from J, leaving 17 bases between. CDR3 sequence reads: CASTSIGGRNSPLHF. The CDR3 DNA is TGTGCCAGCACCTCGATCGGGGGAAGAAATTCACCCCTCCACTTT.

V gene TRBV28 combines with J gene TRBJ2-3; tentatively, D is TRBD1 (6 bases). Germline values: CDR1 MDHEN, CDR2 SYDVKM. The V gene lost 5 bases and the J gene lost 3 bases, with 24 bases spanning the gap. The CDR3 runs to 18 residues. In nucleotides, the CDR3 is TGTGCCAGCAGTGTACTCGGATATCAGGGGAAGGGGACAGATACGCAGTATTTT. As protein: CASSVLGYQGKGTDTQYF.

There are a few counts of this clone. The chain links TRBV27 to TRBJ2-1, with D perhaps matching TRBD1 (6 bases). Deletions cut 7 bases from V and 7 bases from J, with 17 bases between. Germline CDR1 is MNHEY and CDR2 is SMNVEV (reference sequence). This CDR3 region has 14 residues. CDR3: CASNPTGASNEQFF. CDR3 in DNA: TGTGCCAGCAACCCGACAGGCGCTAGTAATGAGCAGTTCTTC.

This clone was observed a single time. This chain uses TRBV7-6 with TRBJ2-7; unclear D gene. The germline V and J ends were trimmed by 1 base and 3 bases, with 13 bases remaining between them. The CDR3 length is 15 residues. CDR1 is SGHVS and CDR2 is FNYEAQ in the germline V gene. CDR3 coding DNA: TGTGCCAGCAGCTTAGAAGGTGCAGCCGTCTACGAGCAGTACTTC. It is translated as CASSLEGAAVYEQYF.

V gene TRBV2 combines with J gene TRBJ2-7, with TRBD1 matching over 8 bases. Germline trimming cut 8 bases from V and 3 bases from J; bases unmatched to any gene: 15. The V gene's germline CDR1 is SNHLY and CDR2 FYNNEI. This CDR3 is 16 amino acids long. Here the CDR3 DNA reads TGTGCCAGCTTACCCGGGACAGGAGACGGAGACTACGAGCAGTACTTC. Its translation is CASLPGTGDGDYEQYF.

This chain joins TRBV5-1 and TRBJ1-5; a possible D gene is TRBD1 (5 bases). Germline V gene sequence: CDR1 SGHRS, CDR2 YFSETQ. Trimming took off 0 bases at V and 5 bases at J, with 12 bases between the two ends. This CDR3 has 15 residues. Here the CDR3 reads CASSLGDGAYQPQHF. Here the CDR3 DNA reads TGCGCCAGCAGCTTGGGGGATGGGGCCTATCAGCCCCAGCATTTT.

A single count supports this clone. The chain is built from TRBV2 and TRBJ2-1, with 14 nucleotides matching TRBD2. In germline, CDR1 is SNHLY, CDR2 FYNNEI. Trimming at V came to 5 bases and at J to 9 bases, leaving 9 bases not matched to a gene. This CDR3 region has 16 residues. DNA of the CDR3: TGTGCCAGCAGTCCCGGACTAGCGGGAGGTGGTAGTGAGCAGTTCTTC. Its translation: CASSPGLAGGGSEQFF.

The CDR3: CASSFGRAAEQYF. The DNA for the CDR3 is TGTGCCAGCAGTTTTGGGAGGGCAGCCGAGCAGTACTTC. This chain connects TRBV12-3 or TRBV12-4 to TRBJ2-7; TRBD2 matches 7 bases. This CDR3 has 13 residues. Losses at the gene ends were 3 bases for V and 6 bases for J; bases not matched to a gene: 5.

The chain joins TRBV10-3 to TRBJ2-7, with D tentatively TRBD1 (5 bases). The CDR3 length is 15 residues. V was trimmed by 4 bases and J by 6 bases, leaving 19 bases between them. The germline V gene encodes CDR1 ENHRY and CDR2 SYGVKD. CDR3 amino acids: CAISGTVQGKSEQYF. DNA of the CDR3: TGTGCCATCAGTGGGACCGTGCAGGGAAAATCCGAGCAGTACTTC.

This chain uses TRBV2 with TRBJ1-4; the D is unclear. The CDR3 spans 12 residues. V was cut by 6 bases and J by 2 bases, with 4 bases left in between. Germline V lookup: CDR1 SNHLY, CDR2 FYNNEI. The CDR3 sequence is CASRWTNEKLFF. DNA of the CDR3: TGTGCCAGCAGGTGGACTAATGAAAAACTGTTTTTT.

The chain employs TRBV3-1 (or the pseudogene TRBV3-2) and TRBJ1-2, with TRBD1 identical over 11 bases. The CDR3 length is 14 residues. V shed 4 bases, J shed 4 bases, and the junction held 2 bases outside the gene matches. Germline assignment: CDR1 LGHDT and CDR2 YNNKEL (reference sequence). CDR3 in amino acids: CASSRTGGSYGYTF. The CDR3 coding sequence is TGTGCCAGCAGCCGGACAGGGGGCAGCTATGGCTACACCTTC.

Only a few counts were recorded for this clone. In DNA, the CDR3 is TGTGCCAGCAGCTTCAACACAGCACAAGAGACCCAGTACTTC. Translation: CASSFNTAQETQYF. The chain couples TRBV7-2 to TRBJ2-5; no definite D call. Trimming pared 3 bases from V and 2 bases from J, leaving 10 bases between. This CDR3 comprises 14 residues. CDR1 is SGHTA and CDR2 is FQGNSA in the germline V gene.

The rearrangement links TRBV6-5 to TRBJ1-2; 7 bases fit TRBD1. Looked up from germline, CDR1 is MNHEY and CDR2 is SVGAGI. The CDR3 is 14 residues long. V lost 6 bases and J lost 2; bases outside the gene matches: 6. CDR3 sequence reads: CASSATGANYGYTF. The CDR3 DNA follows: TGTGCCAGCAGCGCCACAGGGGCGAACTATGGCTACACCTTC.

The rearrangement uses TRBV27 and TRBJ1-1; tentatively, D is TRBD1 (6 bases). This CDR3 contains 14 residues. V lost 5 bases to trimming and J lost 1 base, with 11 bases between them. CDR1 and CDR2 (germline): MNHEY, SMNVEV (reference sequence). The CDR3 coding sequence is TGTGCCAGCAGTCCCAGGACAGCGAACACTGAAGCTTTCTTT. This codes for CASSPRTANTEAFF.

The genes are TRBV5-1 and TRBJ2-5; the D gene is possibly TRBD1 (7 bases). Trimming took 5 bases from V and 5 from J, leaving 13 bases between them. This CDR3 is built from 13 residues. Germline CDR1 is SGHRS and CDR2 is YFSETQ. CDR3 in DNA: TGCGCCAGCAGGCGACAGGGAGGTGAGACCCAGTACTTC. Its translation: CASRRQGGETQYF.

The rearrangement links TRBV12-3 or TRBV12-4 to TRBJ2-2; D is unclear. The ends were cut back, 3 bases at V and 5 bases at J, with 1 base in the middle. The CDR3 spans 11 residues. This CDR3 reads CASSFTGELFF. CDR3 coding DNA: TGTGCCAGCAGTTTTACCGGGGAGCTGTTTTTT.

The chain combines TRBV30 with TRBJ2-1, with D perhaps matching TRBD1 (6 bases). This CDR3 has 14 residues. Germline V gene data show CDR1 as GTSNPN and CDR2 as SVGIG (reference sequence). Trimming took off 8 bases at V and 2 bases at J, with 16 bases between the two ends. The chain's CDR3 is CAGDSGAAYNEQFF. The DNA of the CDR3 is TGTGCCGGCGACTCAGGGGCGGCCTACAATGAGCAGTTCTTC.

This clone is a singleton in its sample. This chain connects TRBV10-3 to TRBJ1-3, with D unclear. CDR3 size: 15 residues. The germline gives CDR1 ENHRY, CDR2 SYGVKD. Trimming pared 11 bases from V and 0 bases from J, leaving 17 bases between. The CDR3 DNA sequence: TGTGCCGCCGGAGTTGCCGAAAACTCTGGAAACACCATATATTTT. Translating it yields CAAGVAENSGNTIYF.

Only one count was recorded for this clone. The chain has TRBV4-1 and TRBJ1-5; no clear D. V lost 5 bases, J lost 5 bases, and 10 bases lay in between. CDR3 length: 13 residues. Germline lookup yields CDR1 MGHRA and CDR2 YSYEKL. CDR3 DNA sequence: TGCGCCAGCAGCGGACGGGCTTATCAGCCCCAGCATTTT. Translation: CASSGRAYQPQHF.